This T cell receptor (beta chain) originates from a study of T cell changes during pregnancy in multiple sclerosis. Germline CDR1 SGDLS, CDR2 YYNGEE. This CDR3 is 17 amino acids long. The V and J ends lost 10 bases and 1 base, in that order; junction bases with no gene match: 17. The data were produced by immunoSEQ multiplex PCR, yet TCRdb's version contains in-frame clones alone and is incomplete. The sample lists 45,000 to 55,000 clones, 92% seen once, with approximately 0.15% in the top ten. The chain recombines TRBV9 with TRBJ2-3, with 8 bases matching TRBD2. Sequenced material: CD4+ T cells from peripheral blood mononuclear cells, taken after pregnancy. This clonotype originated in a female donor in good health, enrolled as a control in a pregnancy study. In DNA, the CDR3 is TGTGCCTCCGGGAGACCCGGGGGGGCTCCGGGCACAGATACGCAGTATTTT. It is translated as CASGRPGGAPGTDTQYF.